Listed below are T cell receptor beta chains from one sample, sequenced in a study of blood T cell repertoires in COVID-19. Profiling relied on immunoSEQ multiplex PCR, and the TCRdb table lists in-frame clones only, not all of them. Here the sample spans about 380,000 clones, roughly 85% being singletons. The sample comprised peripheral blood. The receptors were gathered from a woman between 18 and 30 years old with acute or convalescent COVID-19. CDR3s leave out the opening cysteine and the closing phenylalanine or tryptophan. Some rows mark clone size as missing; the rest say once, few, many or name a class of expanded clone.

CDR3aa: ASSVARDRGPNYGYT; abundance: few; v_gene: TRBV9; j_gene: TRBJ1-2
CDR3aa: ASSPGTGRSQPQH; abundance: NA; v_gene: TRBV18; j_gene: TRBJ1-5
CDR3aa: ASSKGADRAVPEQY; abundance: NA; v_gene: TRBV5-1; j_gene: TRBJ2-7
CDR3aa: ATVGQGTYEQY; abundance: NA; v_gene: TRBV28; j_gene: TRBJ2-7
CDR3aa: AISDSSGDSSYNEQF; abundance: NA; v_gene: TRBV10-3; j_gene: TRBJ2-1
CDR3aa: ASSIGQGGSNEKLF; abundance: NA; v_gene: TRBV9; j_gene: TRBJ1-4
CDR3aa: ASSVSLGGAGYGYT; abundance: NA; v_gene: TRBV9; j_gene: TRBJ1-2
CDR3aa: ASSPTDAVSYT; abundance: NA; v_gene: TRBV11-2; j_gene: TRBJ1-2
CDR3aa: ASRWSWTGEY; abundance: NA; v_gene: TRBV27; j_gene: TRBJ2-7
CDR3aa: ASSPGTGDYEQY; abundance: few; v_gene: TRBV9; j_gene: TRBJ2-7
CDR3aa: ASSLGGGRADTQY; abundance: NA; v_gene: TRBV5-4; j_gene: TRBJ2-3
CDR3aa: ASSIQRGNEQY; abundance: NA; v_gene: TRBV19; j_gene: TRBJ2-7
CDR3aa: ASSAQGARGEKLF; abundance: NA; v_gene: TRBV9; j_gene: TRBJ1-4
CDR3aa: ASSPETGTYEQY; abundance: NA; v_gene: TRBV18; j_gene: TRBJ2-7
CDR3aa: ASSLGALAGQETQY; abundance: NA; v_gene: TRBV5-1; j_gene: TRBJ2-5
CDR3aa: ASSSGQLASHEKLF; abundance: NA; v_gene: TRBV5-1; j_gene: TRBJ1-4
CDR3aa: ASSENRAGNTIY; abundance: NA; v_gene: TRBV6-1; j_gene: TRBJ1-3
CDR3aa: ASRGRLHRSTEAF; abundance: NA; v_gene: TRBV10-1; j_gene: TRBJ1-1
CDR3aa: ATGSGTGLRELF; abundance: NA; v_gene: TRBV6-5; j_gene: TRBJ2-2
CDR3aa: ASSYPGESQY; abundance: NA; v_gene: TRBV12-3/TRBV12-4; j_gene: TRBJ2-5
CDR3aa: ASSSLTSPYEQF; abundance: NA; v_gene: TRBV5-6; j_gene: TRBJ2-1
CDR3aa: ASNQGAFNEQF; abundance: NA; v_gene: TRBV2; j_gene: TRBJ2-1
CDR3aa: SVGDRAYEQY; abundance: NA; v_gene: TRBV29-1; j_gene: TRBJ2-7
CDR3aa: ASSDWAGGSSPLH; abundance: NA; v_gene: TRBV2; j_gene: TRBJ1-6
CDR3aa: ATSDLTGGPFYGYT; abundance: NA; v_gene: TRBV24-1; j_gene: TRBJ1-2
CDR3aa: ASSFSGLGTEAF; abundance: NA; v_gene: TRBV5-1; j_gene: TRBJ1-1
CDR3aa: ASSGTGLAGGPFSYNEQF; abundance: NA; v_gene: TRBV18; j_gene: TRBJ2-1
CDR3aa: ASSSPGTGDTGELF; abundance: NA; v_gene: TRBV7-9; j_gene: TRBJ2-2
CDR3aa: ASSLRGQGGYT; abundance: few; v_gene: TRBV5-6; j_gene: TRBJ1-2
CDR3aa: ASSGSGGGNYGYT; abundance: NA; v_gene: TRBV9; j_gene: TRBJ1-2
CDR3aa: ATRGTGAETQY; abundance: NA; v_gene: TRBV24-1; j_gene: TRBJ2-5
CDR3aa: ASTFSTGPTGELF; abundance: NA; v_gene: TRBV10-1; j_gene: TRBJ2-2
CDR3aa: ASSLGQGANINYGYT; abundance: NA; v_gene: TRBV5-4; j_gene: TRBJ1-2
CDR3aa: ASSIGTSRQQY; abundance: once; v_gene: TRBV6-2/TRBV6-3; j_gene: TRBJ2-4